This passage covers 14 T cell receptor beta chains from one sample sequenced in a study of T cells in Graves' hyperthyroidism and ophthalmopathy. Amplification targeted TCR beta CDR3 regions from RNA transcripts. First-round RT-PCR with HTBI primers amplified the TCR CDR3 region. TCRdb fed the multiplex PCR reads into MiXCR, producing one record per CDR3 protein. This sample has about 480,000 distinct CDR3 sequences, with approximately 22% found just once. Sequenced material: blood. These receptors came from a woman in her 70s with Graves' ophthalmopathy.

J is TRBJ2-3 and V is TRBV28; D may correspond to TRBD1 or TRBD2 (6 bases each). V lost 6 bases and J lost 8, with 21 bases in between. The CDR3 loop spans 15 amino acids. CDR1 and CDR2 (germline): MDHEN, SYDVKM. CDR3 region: CASSLGGSGSGTQYF. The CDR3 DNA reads TGTGCCAGCAGCTTAGGGGGTAGCGGCTCGGGTACGCAGTATTTT.

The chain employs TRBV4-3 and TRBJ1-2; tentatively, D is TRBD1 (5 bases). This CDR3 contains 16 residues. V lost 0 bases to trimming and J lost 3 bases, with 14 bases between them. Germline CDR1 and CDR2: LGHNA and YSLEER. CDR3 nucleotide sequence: TGCGCCAGCAGCCAAGAAGGTGCAGGGCTCGACTATGGCTACACCTTC. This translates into CASSQEGAGLDYGYTF.

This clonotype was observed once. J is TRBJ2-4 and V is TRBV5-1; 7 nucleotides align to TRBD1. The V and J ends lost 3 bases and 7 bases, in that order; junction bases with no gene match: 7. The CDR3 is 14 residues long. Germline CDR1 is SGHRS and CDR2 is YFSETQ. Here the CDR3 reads CASSYQTGRNIQYF. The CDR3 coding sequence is TGCGCCAGCAGCTACCAGACAGGGCGGAACATTCAGTACTTC.

CDR3 sequence (DNA): TGCAGTGCTATCGACCCTGGGGGCAGCACAGATACGCAGTATTTT. It translates to CSAIDPGGSTDTQYF. The rearrangement joins TRBV20-1 to TRBJ2-3; D might be TRBD1 (6 bases). CDR1 and CDR2 (germline): DFQATT, SNEGSKA (reference sequence). There are 15 residues in the CDR3. Trimming removed 4 bases from V and 0 bases from J, with 14 bases in between.

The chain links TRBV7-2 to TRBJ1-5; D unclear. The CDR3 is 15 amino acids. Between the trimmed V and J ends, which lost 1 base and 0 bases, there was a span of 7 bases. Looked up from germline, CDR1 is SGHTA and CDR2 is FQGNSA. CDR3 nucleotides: TGTGCCAGCAGCTTAGAGGCAGTTAGCAATCAGCCCCAGCATTTT. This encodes CASSLEAVSNQPQHF.

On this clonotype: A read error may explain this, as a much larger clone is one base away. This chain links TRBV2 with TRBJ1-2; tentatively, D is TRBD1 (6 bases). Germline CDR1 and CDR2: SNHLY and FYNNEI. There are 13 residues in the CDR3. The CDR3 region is CASNEEQGKGYTF. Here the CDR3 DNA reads TGTGCCAGCAATGAAGAACAGGGTAAAGGCTACACCTTC.

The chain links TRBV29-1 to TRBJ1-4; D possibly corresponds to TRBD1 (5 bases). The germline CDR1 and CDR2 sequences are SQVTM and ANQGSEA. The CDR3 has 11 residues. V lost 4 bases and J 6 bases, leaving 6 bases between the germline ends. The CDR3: CSVGGYEKLFF. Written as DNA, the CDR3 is TGCAGCGTTGGGGGCTATGAAAAACTGTTTTTT.

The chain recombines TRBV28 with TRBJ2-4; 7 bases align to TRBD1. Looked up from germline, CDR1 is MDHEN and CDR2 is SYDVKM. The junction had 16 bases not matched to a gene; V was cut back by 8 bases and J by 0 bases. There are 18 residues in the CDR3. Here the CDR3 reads CASLSGTDLFLAKNIQYF. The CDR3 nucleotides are TGTGCCAGCCTATCCGGGACAGATTTATTCCTAGCCAAAAACATTCAGTACTTC.

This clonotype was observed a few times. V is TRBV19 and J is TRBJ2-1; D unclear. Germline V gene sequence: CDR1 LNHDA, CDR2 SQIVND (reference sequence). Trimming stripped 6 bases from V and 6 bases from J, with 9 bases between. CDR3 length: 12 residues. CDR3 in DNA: TGTGCCAGTAGGGGTTTGCGCAATGAGCAGTTCTTC. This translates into CASRGLRNEQFF.

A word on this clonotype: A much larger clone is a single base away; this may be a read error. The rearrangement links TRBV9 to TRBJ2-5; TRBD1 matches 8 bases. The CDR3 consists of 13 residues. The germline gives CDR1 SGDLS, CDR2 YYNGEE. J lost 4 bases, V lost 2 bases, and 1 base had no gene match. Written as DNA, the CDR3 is TGTGCCAGCAGCGTCGGACAGGGAGAGACCCAGTACTTC. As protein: CASSVGQGETQYF. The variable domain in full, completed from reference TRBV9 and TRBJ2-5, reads DSGVTQTPKHLITATGQRVTLRCSPRSGDLSVYWYQQSLDQGLQFLIQYYNGEERAKGNILERFSAQQFPDLHSELNLSSLELGDSALYFCASSVGQGETQYFGPGTRLLVL.

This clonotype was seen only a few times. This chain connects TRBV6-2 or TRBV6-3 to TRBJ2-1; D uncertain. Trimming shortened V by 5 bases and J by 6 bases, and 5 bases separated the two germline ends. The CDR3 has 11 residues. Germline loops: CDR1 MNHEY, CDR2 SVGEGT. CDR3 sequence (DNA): TGTGCCAGCAGTAAGCCCAATGAGCAGTTCTTC. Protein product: CASSKPNEQFF.

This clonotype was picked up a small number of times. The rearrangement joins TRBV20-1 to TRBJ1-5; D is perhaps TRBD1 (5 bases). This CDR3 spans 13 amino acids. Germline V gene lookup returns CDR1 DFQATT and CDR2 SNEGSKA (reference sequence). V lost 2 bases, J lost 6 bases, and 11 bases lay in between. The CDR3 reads CSARSAGTQPQHF. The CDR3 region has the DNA TGCAGTGCTAGATCAGCGGGGACTCAGCCCCAGCATTTT.

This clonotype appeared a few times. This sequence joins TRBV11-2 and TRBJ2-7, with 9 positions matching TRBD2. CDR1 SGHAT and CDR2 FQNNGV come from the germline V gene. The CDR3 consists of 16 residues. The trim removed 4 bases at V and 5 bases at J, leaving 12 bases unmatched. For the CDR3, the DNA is TGTGCCAGCAGCTCATATGGGACTAGCCTTTATCACGAGCAGTACTTC. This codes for CASSSYGTSLYHEQYF.

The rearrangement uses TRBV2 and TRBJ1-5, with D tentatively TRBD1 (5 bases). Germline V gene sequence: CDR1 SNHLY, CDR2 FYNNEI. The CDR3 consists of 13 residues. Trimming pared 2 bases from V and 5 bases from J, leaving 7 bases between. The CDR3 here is CASSETRDQPQHF. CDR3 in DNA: TGTGCCAGCAGTGAAACCAGGGATCAGCCCCAGCATTTT.